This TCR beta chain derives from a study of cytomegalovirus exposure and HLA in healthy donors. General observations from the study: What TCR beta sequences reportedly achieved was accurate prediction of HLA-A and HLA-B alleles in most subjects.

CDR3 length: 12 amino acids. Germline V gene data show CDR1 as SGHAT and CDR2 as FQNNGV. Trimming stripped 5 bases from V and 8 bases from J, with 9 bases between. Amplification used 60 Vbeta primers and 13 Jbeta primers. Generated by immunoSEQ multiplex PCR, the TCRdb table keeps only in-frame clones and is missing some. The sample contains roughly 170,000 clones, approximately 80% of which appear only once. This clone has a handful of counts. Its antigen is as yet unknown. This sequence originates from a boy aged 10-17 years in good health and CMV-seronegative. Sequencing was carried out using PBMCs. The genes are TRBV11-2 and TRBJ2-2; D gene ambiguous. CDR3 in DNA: TGTGCCAGCAGCCCCGAACAAGGGGAGCTGTTTTTT. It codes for CASSPEQGELFF.